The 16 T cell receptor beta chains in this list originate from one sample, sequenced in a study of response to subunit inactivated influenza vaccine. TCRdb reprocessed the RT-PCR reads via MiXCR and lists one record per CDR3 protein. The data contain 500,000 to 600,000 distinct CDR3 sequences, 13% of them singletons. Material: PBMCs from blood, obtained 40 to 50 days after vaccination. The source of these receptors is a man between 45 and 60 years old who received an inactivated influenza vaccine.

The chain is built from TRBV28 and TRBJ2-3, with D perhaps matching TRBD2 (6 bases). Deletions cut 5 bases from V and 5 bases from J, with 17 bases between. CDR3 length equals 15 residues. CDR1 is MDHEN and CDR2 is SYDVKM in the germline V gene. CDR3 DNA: TGTGCCAGCAGTCCTGCGGGACTGGGGCAAGATACGCAGTATTTT. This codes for CASSPAGLGQDTQYF.

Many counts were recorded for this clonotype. CDR3 nucleotide sequence: TGTGCCAGCAGTTTGGACAGGACGACGGATACGCAGTATTTT. Translating gives CASSLDRTTDTQYF. This rearrangement joins TRBV12-3 or TRBV12-4 to TRBJ2-3; 7 bases agree with TRBD1. The CDR3 is 14 amino acids. V gave up 3 bases and J gave up 6 bases; unmatched junction bases: 6.

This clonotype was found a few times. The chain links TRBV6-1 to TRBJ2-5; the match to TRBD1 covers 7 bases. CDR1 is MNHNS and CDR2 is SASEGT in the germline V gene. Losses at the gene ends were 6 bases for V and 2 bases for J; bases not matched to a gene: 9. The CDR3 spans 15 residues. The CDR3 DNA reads TGTGCCAGCAGCCCAAGACAGGGAACTCAAGAGACCCAGTACTTC. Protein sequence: CASSPRQGTQETQYF.

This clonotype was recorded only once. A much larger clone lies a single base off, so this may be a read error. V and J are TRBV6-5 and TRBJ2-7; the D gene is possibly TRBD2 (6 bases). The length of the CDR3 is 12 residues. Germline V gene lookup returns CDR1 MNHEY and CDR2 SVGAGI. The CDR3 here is CPTATSYGEQYF. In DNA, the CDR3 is TGTCCCACCGCCACTAGCTACGGCGAGCAGTACTTC.

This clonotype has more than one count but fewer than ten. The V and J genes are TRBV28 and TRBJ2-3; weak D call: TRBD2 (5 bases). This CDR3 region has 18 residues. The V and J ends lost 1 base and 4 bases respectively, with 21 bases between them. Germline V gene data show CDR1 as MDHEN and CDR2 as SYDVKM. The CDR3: CASSLFPRAGHKADTQYF. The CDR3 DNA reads TGTGCCAGCAGTTTATTTCCCCGGGCGGGCCATAAAGCAGATACGCAGTATTTT.

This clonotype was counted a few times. The CDR3 sequence: CAWSRRERYGYTF. Here the CDR3 DNA reads TGTGCCTGGAGCAGGAGGGAACGCTATGGCTACACCTTC. V usage is TRBV30 and J usage is TRBJ1-2, with D uncertain. Deletions cut 3 bases from V and 4 bases from J, with 12 bases between. This CDR3 contains 13 residues. Per the germline V gene, CDR1 is GTSNPN and CDR2 is SVGIG (reference sequence).

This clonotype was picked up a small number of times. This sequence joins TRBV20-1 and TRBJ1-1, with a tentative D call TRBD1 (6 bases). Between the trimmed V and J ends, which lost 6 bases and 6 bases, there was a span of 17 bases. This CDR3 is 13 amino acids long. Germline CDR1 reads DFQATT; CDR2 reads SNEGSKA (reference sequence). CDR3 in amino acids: CSARSRGRAEAFF. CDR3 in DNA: TGCAGTGCCAGAAGCAGGGGCAGGGCTGAAGCTTTCTTT.

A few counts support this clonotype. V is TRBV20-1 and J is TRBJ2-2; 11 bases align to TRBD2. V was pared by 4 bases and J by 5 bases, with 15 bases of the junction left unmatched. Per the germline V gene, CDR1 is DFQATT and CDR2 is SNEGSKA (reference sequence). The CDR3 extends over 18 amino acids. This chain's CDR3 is CSAMADSGRARSTGELFF. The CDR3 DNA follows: TGCAGTGCTATGGCGGATAGCGGGAGGGCCCGATCAACCGGGGAGCTGTTTTTT.

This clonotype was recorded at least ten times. CDR3 residues: CASGLQGAYYSYEQYF. The CDR3 DNA follows: TGTGCCAGCGGACTACAGGGCGCTTACTACTCCTACGAGCAGTACTTC. The V call is TRBV12-3 or TRBV12-4, the J call TRBJ2-7; possibly TRBD1 or TRBD2 for D (6 bases each). The length of the CDR3 is 16 residues. Between the trimmed V and J ends, which lost 8 bases and 0 bases, there was a span of 20 bases.

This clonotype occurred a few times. Here the CDR3 reads CAIGRGYGTYNEQFF. The CDR3 bases are TGTGCCATCGGACGGGGGTATGGGACCTACAATGAGCAGTTCTTC. The chain links TRBV10-3 to TRBJ2-1, with D possibly matching TRBD2 (6 bases). Trimming took off 8 bases at V and 2 bases at J, with 16 bases between the two ends. Germline values: CDR1 ENHRY, CDR2 SYGVKD. The CDR3 runs to 15 residues.

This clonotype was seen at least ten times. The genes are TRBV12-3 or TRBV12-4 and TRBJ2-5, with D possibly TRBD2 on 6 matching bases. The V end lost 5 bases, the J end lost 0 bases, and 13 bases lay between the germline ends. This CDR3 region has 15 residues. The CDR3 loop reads CASSRGTVNQETQYF. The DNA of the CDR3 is TGTGCCAGCAGTAGAGGGACTGTAAACCAAGAGACCCAGTACTTC.

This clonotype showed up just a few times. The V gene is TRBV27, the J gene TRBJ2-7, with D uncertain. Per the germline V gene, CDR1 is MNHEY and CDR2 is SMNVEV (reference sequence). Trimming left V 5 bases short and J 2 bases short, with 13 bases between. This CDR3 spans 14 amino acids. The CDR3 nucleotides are TGTGCCAGCAGTATCTCGACAAAGACCTACGAGCAGTACTTC. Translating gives CASSISTKTYEQYF.

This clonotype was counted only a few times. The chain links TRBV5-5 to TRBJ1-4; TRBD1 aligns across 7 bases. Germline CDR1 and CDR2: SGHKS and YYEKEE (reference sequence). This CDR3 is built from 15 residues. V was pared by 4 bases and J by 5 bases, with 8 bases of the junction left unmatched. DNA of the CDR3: TGTGCCAGCAGCAAACAGGGGAGTCGAAATGAAAAACTGTTTTTT. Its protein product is CASSKQGSRNEKLFF.

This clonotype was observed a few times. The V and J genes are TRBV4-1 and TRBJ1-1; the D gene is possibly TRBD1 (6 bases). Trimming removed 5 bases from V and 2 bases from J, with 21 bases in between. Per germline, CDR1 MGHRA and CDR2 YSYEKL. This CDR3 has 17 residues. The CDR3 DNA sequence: TGCGCCAGCAGCGATTTACGGCGAACAGGGAAAAACACTGAAGCTTTCTTT. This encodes CASSDLRRTGKNTEAFF.

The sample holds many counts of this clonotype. DNA for the CDR3: TGCAGTGCTAGAGTGGGGACTACTGGGGCCAACGTCCTGACTTTC. This codes for CSARVGTTGANVLTF. This chain links TRBV20-1 with TRBJ2-6; TRBD2 matches 7 bases. CDR1 is DFQATT, CDR2 SNEGSKA, per germline (reference sequence). This CDR3 has 15 residues. The V gene end was trimmed by 1 base and the J gene end by 2 bases; junction bases not matched to a gene: 2.

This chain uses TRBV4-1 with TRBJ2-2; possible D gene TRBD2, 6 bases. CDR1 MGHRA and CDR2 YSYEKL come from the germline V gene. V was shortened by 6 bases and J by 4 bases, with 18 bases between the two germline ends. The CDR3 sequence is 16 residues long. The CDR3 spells CASSRGGISTTGELFF. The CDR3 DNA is TGCGCCAGCAGTCGCGGCGGGATCTCGACCACCGGGGAGCTGTTTTTT.